A selection of T cell receptor beta chains follows, all from one sample in a study of blood T cell repertoires in COVID-19. TCRdb's table, derived via immunoSEQ multiplex PCR, lists solely in-frame clones and lacks some. The sample includes just over 200,000 clones, roughly 75% of them seen just once. The sample consisted of peripheral blood. Receptor source: a woman between 65 and 79 years old with acute or convalescent COVID-19. CDR3s include the opening cysteine and the closing phenylalanine or tryptophan. Fields, in order: clone size, D gene, CDR3 length, J gene, V gene, CDR3 protein, CDR3 DNA. D genes are given only for firm matches. Expanded clones get a size class; other rows say once, few or many, or leave the size out.

>-|TRBD2|16|TRBJ2-7|TRBV11-2
CASSSPGGVPPYEQYF
TGTGCCAGCAGCTCCCCGGGGGGAGTTCCTCCCTACGAGCAGTACTTC
>few|TRBD2|17|TRBJ2-1|TRBV24-1
CATSEPIAGGPDNEQFF
TGTGCCACCAGTGAACCGATAGCGGGAGGGCCGGACAATGAGCAGTTCTTC
>-|-|12|TRBJ2-3|TRBV5-6
CASSYRTDTQYF
TGTGCCAGCAGCTACAGGACAGATACGCAGTATTTT
>-|TRBD2|15|TRBJ2-1|TRBV7-2
CASSSILAGVVRQFF
TGTGCCAGCAGCTCCATACTAGCGGGAGTCGTGAGGCAGTTCTTC
>-|-|15|TRBJ2-1|TRBV24-1
CATGSEGELINEQFF
TGTGCCACCGGGTCTGAGGGGGAGTTGATAAATGAGCAGTTCTTC
>-|-|15|TRBJ1-6|TRBV5-6
CASSLGEAESTPLHF
TGTGCCAGCAGCTTGGGGGAGGCGGAGTCGACACCCCTCCACTTT
>-|-|17|TRBJ1-6|TRBV15
CATSRDRRAGPNSPLHF
TGTGCCACCAGCAGAGATCGGAGGGCAGGGCCCAATTCACCCCTCCACTTT
>-|-|13|TRBJ2-7|TRBV6-5
CASRKTNTYEQYF
TGTGCCAGCAGGAAGACTAACACCTACGAGCAGTACTTC
>-|TRBD1|15|TRBJ1-1|TRBV15
CATSIATGGDTEAFF
TGTGCCACCAGCATCGCGACAGGGGGCGATACTGAAGCTTTCTTT
>few|TRBD1|14|TRBJ1-4|TRBV27
CASSFDRGREKLFF
TGTGCCAGCAGTTTTGACAGGGGAAGGGAAAAACTGTTTTTT
>once|-|15|TRBJ2-7|TRBV25-1
CASSPDRKSSYEQYF
TGTGCCAGCAGTCCAGACAGAAAATCCTCCTACGAGCAGTACTTC
>few|-|13|TRBJ2-2|TRBV29-1
CSVRGMNTGELFF
TGCAGCGTGCGCGGGATGAACACCGGGGAGCTGTTTTTT
>-|TRBD1|14|TRBJ1-2|TRBV3-1/TRBV3-2
CASRAGGVVYGYTF
TGTGCCAGCAGAGCAGGGGGCGTCGTCTATGGCTACACCTTC
>-|TRBD2|16|TRBJ2-1|TRBV6-1
CASSEFWGGLYNEQFF
TGTGCCAGCAGTGAATTCTGGGGGGGACTTTACAATGAGCAGTTCTTC
>-|-|14|TRBJ2-1|TRBV7-8
CASSQDQVRGEQFF
TGTGCCAGCAGCCAGGACCAGGTTCGGGGTGAGCAGTTCTTC
>-|TRBD2|14|TRBJ2-3|TRBV30
CAWRLSGGTDTQYF
TGTGCCTGGAGGCTTAGCGGGGGCACAGATACGCAGTATTTT
>-|TRBD1|16|TRBJ2-3|TRBV6-5
CASSLGQTTRTDTQYF
TGTGCCAGCAGTTTGGGACAGACGACGCGGACAGATACGCAGTATTTT
>-|TRBD1|15|TRBJ2-5|TRBV28
CASSSYRGKQETQYF
TGTGCCAGCAGTTCATACAGGGGGAAACAAGAGACCCAGTACTTC
>-|TRBD2|15|TRBJ2-2|TRBV6-2/TRBV6-3
CASSYLAGFTGELFF
TGTGCCAGCAGTTATCTAGCGGGATTCACCGGGGAGCTGTTTTTT
>-|TRBD1|13|TRBJ1-5|TRBV6-5
CASNRQGGQPQHF
TGTGCCAGCAACCGACAGGGAGGTCAGCCCCAGCATTTT
>-|-|16|TRBJ2-3|TRBV7-9
CASSFPTSAGTDTQYF
TGTGCCAGCAGCTTCCCTACGTCCGCCGGCACAGATACGCAGTATTTT
>once|-|13|TRBJ2-2|TRBV27
CASSLWGAGELFF
TGTGCCAGCAGTTTATGGGGGGCCGGGGAGCTGTTTTTT
>-|-|15|TRBJ1-6|TRBV7-3
CASSPGQLGDSPLHF
TGTGCCAGCAGTCCTGGACAGCTGGGAGATTCACCCCTCCACTTT
>-|-|14|TRBJ2-5|TRBV28
CASSLAGQSETQYF
TGTGCCAGCAGTTTAGCGGGGCAGTCAGAGACCCAGTACTTC
>-|TRBD1|12|TRBJ1-2|TRBV29-1
CSVLDRVYGYTF
TGCAGCGTTCTAGACAGGGTGTATGGCTACACCTTC
>-|-|17|TRBJ2-3|TRBV27
CASSSKGSGYSTDTQYF
TGTGCCAGCAGTTCTAAGGGTAGCGGATACAGCACAGATACGCAGTATTTT
>-|TRBD1|15|TRBJ2-1|TRBV18
CASSPPGQGLNEQFF
TGTGCCAGCTCACCCCCGGGACAGGGGTTGAATGAGCAGTTCTTC
>-|-|14|TRBJ2-2|TRBV3-1/TRBV3-2
CASNIPGIAGELFF
TGTGCCAGCAACATCCCCGGGATAGCCGGGGAGCTGTTTTTT
>-|TRBD2|17|TRBJ2-5|TRBV5-1
CASSLAPLAGGGETQYF
TGCGCCAGCAGCTTGGCCCCCCTAGCGGGAGGGGGCGAGACCCAGTACTTC
>-|-|15|TRBJ2-1|TRBV27
CASSLRGTSYNEQFF
TGTGCCAGCAGTTTAAGAGGCACCTCCTACAATGAGCAGTTCTTC
>-|TRBD1|14|TRBJ2-1|TRBV19
CASSIPRTGHEQFF
TGTGCCAGTAGTATACCTAGGACAGGGCATGAGCAGTTCTTC
>-|-|13|TRBJ2-5|TRBV5-1
CASSSSVQETQYF
TGCGCCAGCAGCTCCAGTGTGCAAGAGACCCAGTACTTC
>once|-|11|TRBJ1-3|TRBV20-1
CSARPENTIYF
TGCAGTGCTAGACCAGAAAACACCATATATTTT
>-|-|14|TRBJ2-3|TRBV15
CATSSDGGTDTQYF
TGTGCCACCAGCAGTGACGGGGGCACAGATACGCAGTATTTT
>-|-|15|TRBJ2-2|TRBV18
CASSPSLADTGELFF
TGTGCCAGCTCACCCAGCCTAGCAGACACCGGGGAGCTGTTTTTT
>-|TRBD1|15|TRBJ1-1|TRBV2
CASSRTGLLNTEAFF
TGTGCCAGCAGTAGGACAGGGCTTTTGAACACTGAAGCTTTCTTT
>-|-|12|TRBJ2-7|TRBV19
CASSIERSEQYF
TGTGCCAGTAGTATAGAGCGCTCCGAGCAGTACTTC
>-|TRBD2|14|TRBJ2-1|TRBV2
CASSSGTSVTEQFF
TGTGCCAGCTCCTCCGGGACTAGCGTCACTGAGCAGTTCTTC
>few|TRBD1|15|TRBJ2-7|TRBV7-9
CASSSDATGGYEQYF
TGTGCCAGCAGCTCTGATGCGACAGGGGGTTACGAGCAGTACTTC
>-|TRBD1|14|TRBJ2-7|TRBV7-2
CASSQRAGGNEQYF
TGTGCCAGCAGCCAAAGGGCAGGGGGTAACGAGCAGTACTTC
>-|-|14|TRBJ1-1|TRBV29-1
CSAGGAGGNTEAFF
TGCAGCGCTGGGGGCGCGGGCGGGAACACTGAAGCTTTCTTT
>-|TRBD1|14|TRBJ2-7|TRBV18
CASSPTTGGNEQYF
TGTGCCAGCTCACCAACGACAGGGGGGAACGAGCAGTACTTC
>-|TRBD2|15|TRBJ2-3|TRBV14
CASSQAGLAGDTQYF
TGTGCCAGCAGCCAAGCGGGACTAGCGGGAGATACGCAGTATTTT
>-|-|15|TRBJ1-2|TRBV6-1
CASSEASGLSYGYTF
TGTGCCAGCAGTGAAGCTTCGGGGTTAAGCTATGGCTACACCTTC
>few|-|13|TRBJ1-2|TRBV6-5
CASLERRNYGYTF
TGTGCCAGCCTGGAGAGGAGAAACTATGGCTACACCTTC
>-|-|13|TRBJ1-1|TRBV7-9
CASSLVQDTEAFF
TGTGCCAGCAGCTTAGTTCAGGACACTGAAGCTTTCTTT
>-|TRBD2|16|TRBJ2-1|TRBV27
CASSLLGGRAKNEQFF
TGTGCCAGCAGTTTATTGGGCGGGAGGGCTAAAAATGAGCAGTTCTTC
>-|TRBD2|14|TRBJ2-3|TRBV3-1/TRBV3-2
CASSRSGITDTQYF
TGTGCCAGCAGCCGGAGCGGGATTACAGATACGCAGTATTTT
>-|-|14|TRBJ1-1|TRBV5-1
CASSLERGGTEAFF
TGCGCCAGCAGCTTGGAAAGGGGGGGAACTGAAGCTTTCTTT
>-|TRBD1|15|TRBJ1-5|TRBV6-6
CASSYVQGSNQPQHF
TGTGCCAGCAGTTACGTACAGGGGTCGAATCAGCCCCAGCATTTT
>-|-|13|TRBJ2-1|TRBV2
CASRPETYNEQFF
TGTGCCAGCAGGCCCGAGACCTACAATGAGCAGTTCTTC
>-|-|14|TRBJ1-1|TRBV9
CASSPGALNTEAFF
TGTGCCAGCAGCCCAGGGGCTCTCAACACTGAAGCTTTCTTT
>-|-|16|TRBJ2-2|TRBV28
CASSLEDRLLTGELFF
TGTGCCAGCAGTTTGGAGGACAGACTACTCACCGGGGAGCTGTTTTTT
>-|TRBD2|19|TRBJ2-7|TRBV7-2
CASSLVSAGRGGSPYEQYF
TGTGCCAGCAGCTTAGTTTCGGCAGGGCGAGGCGGGAGCCCCTACGAGCAGTACTTC
>-|-|15|TRBJ2-7|TRBV2
CASSEQGTTFYEQYF
TGTGCCAGCAGTGAACAGGGGACGACATTCTACGAGCAGTACTTC
>-|-|12|TRBJ2-2|TRBV29-1
CSVRGRTGELFF
TGCAGCGTTAGGGGTCGCACCGGGGAGCTGTTTTTT
>-|TRBD2|15|TRBJ2-7|TRBV5-1
CASSSGDSGSYEQYF
TGCGCCAGCAGCTCCGGTGATAGCGGGAGCTACGAGCAGTACTTC
>-|-|11|TRBJ2-3|TRBV20-1
CSARPTDTQYF
TGCAGTGCTAGACCGACAGATACGCAGTATTTT
>-|TRBD1|15|TRBJ2-2|TRBV7-2
CASSLRQGRVRELFF
TGTGCCAGCAGCTTAAGACAGGGAAGGGTCCGGGAGCTGTTTTTT